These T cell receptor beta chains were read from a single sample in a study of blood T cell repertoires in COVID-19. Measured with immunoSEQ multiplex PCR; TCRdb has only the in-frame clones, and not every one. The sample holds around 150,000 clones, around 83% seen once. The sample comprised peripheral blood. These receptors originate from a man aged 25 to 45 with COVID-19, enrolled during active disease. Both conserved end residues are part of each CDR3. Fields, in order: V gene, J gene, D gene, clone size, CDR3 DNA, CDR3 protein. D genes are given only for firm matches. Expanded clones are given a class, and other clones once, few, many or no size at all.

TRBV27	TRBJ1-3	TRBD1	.	TGTGCCAGCAGTAGGACAGGGACCACTGGAAACACCATATATTTT	CASSRTGTTGNTIYF
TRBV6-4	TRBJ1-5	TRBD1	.	TGTGCCAGCAGTCCGGACAGGGATCAGCCCCAGCATTTT	CASSPDRDQPQHF
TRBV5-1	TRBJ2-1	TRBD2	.	TGCGCCAGCAGCTTGGCAGCGACTAGCGGGCCCCACAATGAGCAGTTCTTC	CASSLAATSGPHNEQFF
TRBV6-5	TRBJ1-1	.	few	TGTGCCAGCAGTTACTCCTTCGCGGGCTCGGAAGCTTTCTTT	CASSYSFAGSEAFF
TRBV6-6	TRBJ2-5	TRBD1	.	TGTGCCAGCAGTTCGACAGGGAACCAAGAGACCCAGTACTTC	CASSSTGNQETQYF
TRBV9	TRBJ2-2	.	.	TGTGCCAGCAGCTATAGCGGGAACACCGGGGAGCTGTTTTTT	CASSYSGNTGELFF
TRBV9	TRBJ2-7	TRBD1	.	TGTGCCAGCAGCGGGGAAACGGGACAGGGAGCTTACGAGCAGTACTTC	CASSGETGQGAYEQYF
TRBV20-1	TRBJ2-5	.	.	TGCAGTGCTAGTCGGGTCGGGGGCCAAGAGACCCAGTACTTC	CSASRVGGQETQYF
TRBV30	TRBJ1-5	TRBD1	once	TGTGCCTGGACACAGGGGATAGGTAATCAGCCCCAGCATTTT	CAWTQGIGNQPQHF
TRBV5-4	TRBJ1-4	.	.	TGTGCCAGCAGCTTGGAGCCGGCGGGTGGGGGCCCTAATGAAAAACTGTTTTTT	CASSLEPAGGGPNEKLFF
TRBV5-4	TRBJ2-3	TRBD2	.	TGTGCCAGCAGCCCGGCTGGACTAGCGGGAGCCCTGAGGACGCAGTATTTT	CASSPAGLAGALRTQYF
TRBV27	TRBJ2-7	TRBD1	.	TGTGCCAGCAGTTTAAAAATGCGGACAGGGCTCCACGAGCAGTACTTC	CASSLKMRTGLHEQYF
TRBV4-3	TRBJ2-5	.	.	TGCGCCAGCAGCCAAGATAGAGGGCGGTTGGAGACCCAGTACTTC	CASSQDRGRLETQYF
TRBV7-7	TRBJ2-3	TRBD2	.	TGTGCTAGCAGCCGCGGGACTAGCGGGACAGATACGCAGTATTTT	CASSRGTSGTDTQYF
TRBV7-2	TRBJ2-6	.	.	TGTGCCAGCAGCTTTGTCTTCTCTGGGGCCAACGTCCTGACTTTC	CASSFVFSGANVLTF
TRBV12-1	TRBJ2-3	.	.	TGTGCCAGCAGCAGCGGGAGGTGCACAGATACGCAGTATTTT	CASSSGRCTDTQYF
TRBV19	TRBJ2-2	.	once	TGTGCCAGTACAATGGAGGACGGAGGACTCACCGGGGAGCTGTTTTTT	CASTMEDGGLTGELFF
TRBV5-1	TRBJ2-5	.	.	TGCGCCAGCAGCTTTAACAGGGTGATCCCCGAGACCCAGTACTTC	CASSFNRVIPETQYF
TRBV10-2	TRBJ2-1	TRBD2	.	TGCGCCAGCGGGGGTGGCGGGAGGGCCAATGAGCAGTTCTTC	CASGGGGRANEQFF
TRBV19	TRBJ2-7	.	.	TGTGCCAGTAGGGCTACTGACAGGACCTACGAGCAGTACTTC	CASRATDRTYEQYF
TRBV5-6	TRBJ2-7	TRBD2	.	TGTGCCAGCACCGGGAGGACCTACGAGCAGTACTTC	CASTGRTYEQYF
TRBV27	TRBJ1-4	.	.	TGTGCCAGCAGTTTAAGGGTCTGGGGAGCAACTAATGAAAAACTGTTTTTT	CASSLRVWGATNEKLFF
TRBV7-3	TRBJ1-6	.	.	TGTGCCAGCAGCTTGGGGAGAGGTAATTCACCCCTCCACTTT	CASSLGRGNSPLHF
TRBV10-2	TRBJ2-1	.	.	TGCGCCACCTACCCCGGGACAATCAACAATGAGCAGTTCTTC	CATYPGTINNEQFF
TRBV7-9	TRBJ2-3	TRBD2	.	TGTGCCAGCAGCGGGGTACTAGCGGGAGTGCCTGGCACAGATACGCAGTATTTT	CASSGVLAGVPGTDTQYF
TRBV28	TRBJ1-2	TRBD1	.	TGTGCCAGCAGTTTCCTAGGGGGCGCGGGTGGCTACACCTTC	CASSFLGGAGGYTF
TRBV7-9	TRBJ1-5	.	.	TGTGCCAGCAGCCGATTCGGGCAGCCCCAGCATTTT	CASSRFGQPQHF
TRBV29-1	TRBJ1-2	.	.	TGCAGCGCCGAAGACCCGGGTCTGAATGGCTACACCTTC	CSAEDPGLNGYTF
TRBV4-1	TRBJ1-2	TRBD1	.	TGCGCCAGCAGCCAGGAGACAGGGAGCTATGGCTACACCTTC	CASSQETGSYGYTF
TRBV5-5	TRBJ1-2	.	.	TGTGCCAGCAGCTCCCGGCTAGCCTATGGCTACACCTTC	CASSSRLAYGYTF
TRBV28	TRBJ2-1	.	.	TGTGCCAGCAGTTCCCCCCTGACTCTGAGCTCCTACAATGAGCAGTTCTTC	CASSSPLTLSSYNEQFF
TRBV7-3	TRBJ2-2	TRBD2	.	TGTGCCAGCAGCCCTAGCGGGAGGGGATCCACCGGGGAGCTGTTTTTT	CASSPSGRGSTGELFF
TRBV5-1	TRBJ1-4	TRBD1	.	TGCGCCAGCAGCTTGGCCGGGACAGGTATATGGACTACTAATGAAAAACTGTTTTTT	CASSLAGTGIWTTNEKLFF
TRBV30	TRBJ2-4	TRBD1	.	TGTGCCTGGAGTCCCAGGGGGCTTCGAGACATTCAGTACTTC	CAWSPRGLRDIQYF
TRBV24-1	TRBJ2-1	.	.	TGTGCCACCAGTGATACCTCGACAGGTAAATTTGCGCAGTTCTTC	CATSDTSTGKFAQFF
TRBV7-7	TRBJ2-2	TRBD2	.	TGTGCTAGCAGCTTAGGCGGGAGTCACACCGGGGAGCTGTTTTTT	CASSLGGSHTGELFF
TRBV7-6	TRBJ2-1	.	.	TGTGCCAGCAGCTTAATGGGCGGGATCGACAATGAGCAGTTCTTC	CASSLMGGIDNEQFF
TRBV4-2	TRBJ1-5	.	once	TGTGCCAGCAGCCAAGAAAGGGGAGGTCAGCCCCAGCATTTT	CASSQERGGQPQHF
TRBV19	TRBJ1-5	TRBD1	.	TGTGCCAGTAGCCAGGGACAGGTCGAATCACTGCCCCAGCATTTT	CASSQGQVESLPQHF
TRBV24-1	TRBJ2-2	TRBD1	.	TGTGCCACCAGTGACTCCGGGACAGGGGGCTCAAGCCGGGAGCTGTTTTTT	CATSDSGTGGSSRELFF
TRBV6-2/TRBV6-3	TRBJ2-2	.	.	TGTGCCAGCAGCCCAAGGAGGGCCGGGGAGCTGTTTTTT	CASSPRRAGELFF
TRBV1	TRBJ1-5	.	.	TGCACCAGCAGCGGGGTCGTGGAGGGGAGAGATCAGCCCCAGCATTTT	CTSSGVVEGRDQPQHF
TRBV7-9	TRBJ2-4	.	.	TGTGCCAGCTCTCGTGGGCTAGCCAAAAACATTCAGTACTTC	CASSRGLAKNIQYF